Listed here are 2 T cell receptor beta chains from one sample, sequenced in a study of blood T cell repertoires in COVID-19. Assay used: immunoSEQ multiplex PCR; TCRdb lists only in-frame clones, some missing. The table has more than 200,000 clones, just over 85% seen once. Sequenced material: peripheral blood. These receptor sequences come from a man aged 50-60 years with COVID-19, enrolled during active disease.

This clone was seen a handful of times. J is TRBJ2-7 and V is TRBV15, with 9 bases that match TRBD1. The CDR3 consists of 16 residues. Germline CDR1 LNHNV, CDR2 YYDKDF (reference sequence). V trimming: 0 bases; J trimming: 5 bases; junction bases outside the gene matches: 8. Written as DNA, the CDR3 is TGTGCCACCAGCAGAGATTGGGGACAGGGCACGGACGAGCAGTACTTC. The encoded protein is CATSRDWGQGTDEQYF.

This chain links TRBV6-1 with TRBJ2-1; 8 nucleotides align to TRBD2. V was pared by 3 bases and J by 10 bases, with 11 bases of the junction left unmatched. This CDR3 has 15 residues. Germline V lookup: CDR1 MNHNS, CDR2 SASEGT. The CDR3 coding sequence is TGTGCCAGCAGTGAGCGAGCGGGAGCTTCGTTGGAGCAGTTCTTC. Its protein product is CASSERAGASLEQFF.